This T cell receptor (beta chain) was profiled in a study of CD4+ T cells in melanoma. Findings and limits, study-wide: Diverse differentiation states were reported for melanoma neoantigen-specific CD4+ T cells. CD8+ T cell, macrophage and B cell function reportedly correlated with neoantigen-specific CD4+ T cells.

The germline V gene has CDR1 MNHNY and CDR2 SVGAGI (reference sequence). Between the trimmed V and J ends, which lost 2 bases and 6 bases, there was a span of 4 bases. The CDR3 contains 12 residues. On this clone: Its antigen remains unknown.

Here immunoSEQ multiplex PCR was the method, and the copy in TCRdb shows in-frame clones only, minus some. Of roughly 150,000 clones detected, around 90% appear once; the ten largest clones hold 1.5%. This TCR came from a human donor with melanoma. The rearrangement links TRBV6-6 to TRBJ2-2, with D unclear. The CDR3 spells CASSYPAGELFF. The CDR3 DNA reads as TGTGCCAGCAGTTACCCAGCCGGGGAGCTGTTTTTT.